The clone carrying this T cell receptor beta chain showed up many times. Its antigen is not known. The data originate from a study of T-cell reconstitution after alpha-beta-depleted transplantation in children. Study-wide results and limits: Where alpha-beta T cells came from about two months after transplant was reportedly several hundred expanded graft clones. From surviving recipient T cells and thymic progenitors came the high day-60 TCRbeta diversity observed in some patients. Most T-cell counts and diversity one year after the transplant came from T cells that were newly produced.

The V gene lost 6 bases and the J gene lost 0 bases, with 13 bases spanning the gap. The CDR3 extends over 15 amino acids. The germline CDR1 and CDR2 sequences are MNHEY and SVGEGT. Preparation of the TCRbeta library was carried out with unique molecular identifiers. From the PCR reads, TCRdb called clonotypes with MiXCR, one entry per CDR3 protein. The table has 400,000 to 550,000 distinct CDR3 sequences, more than 9% seen once. The source of this sequence is a child aged 2 to 15 with inherited bone marrow failure, due to receive a stem cell transplant. Sequencing was performed on PBMCs, taken before TCRalphabeta/CD19-depleted stem cell transplant. The chain uses TRBV6-2 or TRBV6-3 and TRBJ2-3; the D call may be TRBD1 or TRBD2 (5 bases each). CDR3 region: CASSQGPRSTDTQYF. The CDR3 DNA sequence: TGTGCCAGCAGCCAGGGACCCCGGAGCACAGATACGCAGTATTTT.